The 5 T cell receptor beta chains below come from one sample, sequenced in a study of T cell repertoires and leukemia-associated antigens. A single record per CDR3 protein comes from TCRdb applying MiXCR to the 5' RACE reads. The sample comprises some 11,000 distinct CDR3 sequences, over 40% of which are singletons, and 30% to 40% rests with the top ten. These TCRs are of unknown antigen specificity. The specimen was CD3+ T cells sorted from blood and cultured. These receptors all come from a female donor in good health.

This clonotype appeared a few times. The chain is built from TRBV7-9 and TRBJ1-1; D not resolved. Germline loops: CDR1 SEHNR, CDR2 FQNEAQ (reference sequence). The CDR3 extends over 11 amino acids. CDR3 protein: CAVVRDTEAFF. CDR3 DNA sequence: TGTGCAGTTGTTAGGGACACTGAAGCTTTCTTT.

This sequence joins TRBV12-3 or TRBV12-4 and TRBJ2-1, with 7 bases that match TRBD1. Trimming took 2 bases from V and 2 from J; bases not matched to a gene: 18. There are 20 residues in the CDR3. The CDR3, as DNA: TGTGCCAGCAGTTTATTCCCCGAGGCTTATACCGGGACAGCCTACAATGAGCAGTTCTTC. Translated: CASSLFPEAYTGTAYNEQFF.

The chain has TRBV12-3 or TRBV12-4 and TRBJ2-1, with 9 bases aligning to TRBD2. J lost 8 bases, V lost 5 bases, and 16 bases had no gene match. The CDR3 extends over 17 amino acids. The DNA for the CDR3 is TGTGCCAGCAGTACCGAATATTTAGCGGGAGTGTTTCATGAGCAGTTCTTC. Its translation: CASSTEYLAGVFHEQFF.

The V gene is TRBV9, the J gene TRBJ2-2; D gene unclear. The germline V gene encodes CDR1 SGDLS and CDR2 YYNGEE. Trimming took off 0 bases at V and 9 bases at J, with 3 bases between the two ends. CDR3 size: 11 residues. This chain's CDR3 is CASSVARELFF. The CDR3 DNA reads as TGTGCCAGCAGCGTAGCTCGGGAGCTGTTTTTT.

On this clonotype: The junction departs from germline at one end; a sequencing error may be responsible. The rearrangement joins TRBV5-4 to TRBJ2-1; 7 nucleotides line up with TRBD2. Germline V gene data show CDR1 as SGHNT and CDR2 as YYREEE (reference sequence). The CDR3 runs 12 residues. The CDR3, as DNA: TGTGCCAGCGGGGAGGGCTACAATGGGCAGCTCTTC. Protein: CASGEGYNGQLF.